This is a list of T cell receptor beta chains from one sample in a study of T cell clones after liver transplantation. Libraries were prepared by immunoSEQ multiplex PCR; TCRdb keeps only in-frame clonotypes and omits some of them. The table includes 50,000 or so clones, approximately 71% detected once. Material: CD4+ T cells from blood, obtained roughly 56 months after liver transplant. Receptors were obtained from a human patient who received a liver transplant. Some T cells may have come from the graft donor. Both conserved end residues are part of each CDR3. D genes are given only for firm matches. The size field is filled for only some rows; it gives once, few, many or a size class.

j_call cdr3_length clone_size v_call d_call cdr3_nt cdr3_aa
TRBJ1-2 14 - TRBV5-1 - TGCGCCAGCAGGCGGACCCAGGGGAACTATGGCTACACCTTC CASRRTQGNYGYTF
TRBJ2-7 15 - TRBV18 TRBD1 TGTGCCAGCTCACCTGGGACAGGGGGCGGCTCCGAGCAGTACTTC CASSPGTGGGSEQYF
TRBJ2-3 17 - TRBV6-1 - TGTGCCAGCAGTGAAGGAGAGAGGGGATGGAAACCAGATACGCAGTATTTT CASSEGERGWKPDTQYF
TRBJ2-1 13 - TRBV11-2 - TGTGCCAGCAGCTGGGCCCCGGGGAATGAGCAGTTCTTC CASSWAPGNEQFF
TRBJ2-1 15 - TRBV7-7 - TGTGCCAGCAGCTCGGGGAGGGGGCGTGGGGATGAGCAGTTCTTC CASSSGRGRGDEQFF
TRBJ2-1 11 - TRBV11-2 - TGTGCCAGCAGCCCACGACATGAGCAGTTCTTC CASSPRHEQFF
TRBJ1-6 15 few TRBV7-3 - TGTGCCAGCAGCCCCCCGAGAGGGAGGGATTCACCCCTCCACTTT CASSPPRGRDSPLHF
TRBJ1-1 13 - TRBV7-2 - TGTGCCAGCAGCTTACAGGCGGGCACTGAAGCTTTCTTT CASSLQAGTEAFF
TRBJ2-5 17 - TRBV19 TRBD1 TGTGCCAGTAGTCCCGGCCCGCCGGGACAGGGTCTGGGGACCCAGTACTTC CASSPGPPGQGLGTQYF
TRBJ2-2 18 - TRBV5-5 TRBD1 TGTGCCAGCAGCTTGGACTGGACAGGGGGCCGGAAAACCGGGGAGCTGTTTTTT CASSLDWTGGRKTGELFF
TRBJ2-7 13 - TRBV5-6 - TGTGCCAGCACCCCTTCCTATTCCTACGAGCAGTACTTC CASTPSYSYEQYF
TRBJ1-2 11 medium-sized TRBV20-1 TRBD1 TGCAGTGCCGCACGGACAGGCCTCTACACCTTC CSAARTGLYTF
TRBJ2-7 16 - TRBV15 - TGTGCCACCAGCAGCGGGCTGGGGGGATTCGCCTACGAGCAGTACTTC CATSSGLGGFAYEQYF
TRBJ2-7 14 - TRBV6-5 TRBD1 TGTGCCAGCAGACCCGGGACAGGGAGCTACGAGCAGTACTTC CASRPGTGSYEQYF
TRBJ2-5 12 - TRBV29-1 - TGCAGCGTAGTAGGGGGTGGTGAGACCCAGTACTTC CSVVGGGETQYF
TRBJ2-5 14 - TRBV7-8 TRBD2 TGTGCCAGCGGCCCGGGACTAGCGACGGAGACCCAGTACTTC CASGPGLATETQYF
TRBJ2-3 16 few TRBV15 TRBD2 TGTGCCACCAGCAGCGGACTAGCGGGGGGGCGAGATACGCAGTATTTT CATSSGLAGGRDTQYF